This passage covers 23 T cell receptor beta chains from one sample sequenced in a study of glioma-infiltrating T cells after dendritic cell vaccination. The method was immunoSEQ multiplex PCR; TCRdb's version includes in-frame clones alone and lacks a portion of them. The table has roughly 23,000 clones, approximately 79% seen once. The sample consisted of blood, taken before dendritic cell vaccination. The receptors were gathered from a human donor with glioblastoma.

V gene TRBV5-1 combines with J gene TRBJ1-2; 10 bases are a match to TRBD1. The ends lost 6 bases at V and 7 bases at J; junction bases unmatched: 9. Germline V gives CDR1 SGHRS, CDR2 YFSETQ. The CDR3 runs 14 residues. CDR3 sequence reads: CASTETGGRSGYTF. As DNA, the CDR3 is TGCGCCAGCACCGAGACAGGGGGCCGGTCTGGCTACACCTTC.

CDR3 DNA sequence: TGTGCCAGCAGCTTTTGGAGCTCAGATACGCAGTATTTT. Encoded protein: CASSFWSSDTQYF. The rearrangement links TRBV7-9 to TRBJ2-3; D ambiguous. This CDR3 region has 13 residues. CDR1 and CDR2 from the germline V gene are SEHNR and FQNEAQ (reference sequence). Trimming took off 3 bases at V and 4 bases at J, with 8 bases between the two ends.

The chain carries TRBV4-1 and TRBJ1-1, with D possibly being TRBD1 (6 bases). The germline V gene encodes CDR1 MGHRA and CDR2 YSYEKL. Trimming took 0 bases from V and 4 from J, leaving 12 bases between them. The CDR3 runs to 15 residues. The DNA of the CDR3 is TGCGCCAGCAGCCAAGAGGGACACCAAAGCACTGAAGCTTTCTTT. Translating it yields CASSQEGHQSTEAFF.

The V and J genes are TRBV6-5 and TRBJ1-1; 7 bases are a match to TRBD1. This CDR3 has 14 residues. V lost 5 bases, J lost 7 bases, and 10 bases stayed unmatched. CDR1 and CDR2 from the germline V gene are MNHEY and SVGAGI. CDR3 bases: TGTGCCAGCAGTCCGGACGGACAGGTGGGTGAAGCTTTCTTT. Translation gives CASSPDGQVGEAFF.

This rearrangement joins TRBV7-8 to TRBJ2-7; a possible D gene is TRBD1 (5 bases). The CDR3 loop spans 13 amino acids. In germline, CDR1 is SGHVS, CDR2 FQNEAQ. V was pared by 5 bases and J by 5 bases, with 13 bases between. CDR3 protein: CASSLREWDEQYF. In DNA, the CDR3 is TGTGCCAGCAGCCTCAGGGAATGGGACGAGCAGTACTTC. Drawing the rest from reference TRBV7-8 and TRBJ2-7, the complete variable domain is GAGVSQSPRYKVAKRGQDVALRCDPISGHVSLFWYQQALGQGPEFLTYFQNEAQLDKSGLPSDRFFAERPEGSVSTLKIQRTQQEDSAVYLCASSLREWDEQYFGPGTRLTVT.

The chain joins TRBV6-1 to TRBJ2-2, with D possibly TRBD2 on 6 matching bases. V was clipped by 8 bases and J by 4 bases, with 14 bases between them. This CDR3 has 14 amino acids. The germline CDR1 and CDR2 sequences are MNHNS and SASEGT. DNA of the CDR3: TGTGCCAGCGAAAGGCGGGGCGGCACCGGGGAGCTGTTTTTT. It yields the protein CASERRGGTGELFF.

This clone has only one observation. The V call is TRBV2, the J call TRBJ2-2; D is uncertain. Germline-derived CDR1 and CDR2 are SNHLY and FYNNEI. The CDR3 runs to 14 residues. V lost 4 bases and J lost 7, with 13 bases in between. The DNA for the CDR3 is TGTGCCAGCAGTGTCGCTAGTTTAATCGGGGAGCTGTTTTTT. It specifies CASSVASLIGELFF.

This clone was detected only once. The chain joins TRBV7-2 to TRBJ2-3, with 14 bases aligning to TRBD2. Germline V gene lookup returns CDR1 SGHTA and CDR2 FQGNSA. The CDR3 contains 15 residues. J gave up 6 bases and V 3 bases, and 2 bases lay outside the gene matches. CDR3: CASSLTSGRVDTQYF. CDR3 DNA sequence: TGTGCCAGCAGCTTGACTAGCGGGAGGGTTGATACGCAGTATTTT.

The V call is TRBV9, the J call TRBJ1-2, with D perhaps matching TRBD1 (5 bases). This CDR3 contains 13 residues. V gave up 3 bases and J gave up 5 bases, with 11 bases separating them. Germline values: CDR1 SGDLS, CDR2 YYNGEE. The CDR3 spells CASSAAGFYGYTF. The CDR3 DNA follows: TGTGCCAGCAGCGCAGCAGGGTTTTATGGCTACACCTTC.

J is TRBJ1-5 and V is TRBV7-9; 7 bases fit TRBD1. The CDR3 covers 15 residues. Germline values: CDR1 SEHNR, CDR2 FQNEAQ (reference sequence). The trim removed 5 bases at V and 3 bases at J, leaving 7 bases unmatched. CDR3 nucleotides: TGTGCCAGCAGCAAGACAGGGACCCACAATCAGCCCCAGCATTTT. The encoded protein is CASSKTGTHNQPQHF.

The chain carries TRBV2 and TRBJ2-3; TRBD2 matches 11 bases. Germline V gives CDR1 SNHLY, CDR2 FYNNEI. With 6 bases clipped from V and 2 bases from J, the junction kept 7 bases outside the gene matches. The CDR3 totals 16 residues. In DNA form, the CDR3 reads TGTGCCAGCAGCAGAGGGACTAGCGGTTACACAGATACGCAGTATTTT. Encoded protein: CASSRGTSGYTDTQYF.

The chain uses TRBV5-1 and TRBJ2-5; the D gene is possibly TRBD2 (5 bases). CDR3 size: 15 residues. Trimming cost V 0 bases and J 4 bases, with 13 bases left between them. Germline assignment: CDR1 SGHRS and CDR2 YFSETQ. CDR3 amino acids: CASSLGRITRETQYF. Written as DNA, the CDR3 is TGCGCCAGCAGCTTGGGGAGGATCACCCGAGAGACCCAGTACTTC. The variable domain in full, with the rest retrieved from reference TRBV5-1 and TRBJ2-5, is KAGVTQTPRYLIKTRGQQVTLSCSPISGHRSVSWYQQTPGQGLQFLFEYFSETQRNKGNFPGRFSGRQFSNSRSEMNVSTLELGDSALYLCASSLGRITRETQYFGPGTRLLVL.

The rearrangement uses TRBV6-5 and TRBJ2-7, with D perhaps TRBD1 (7 bases). V was shortened by 4 bases and J by 4 bases, with 11 bases between the two germline ends. Germline V gene data show CDR1 as MNHEY and CDR2 as SVGAGI. The CDR3 covers 13 residues. CDR3: CASSSGGNYEQYF. In DNA, the CDR3 is TGTGCCAGCAGTTCAGGGGGGAATTACGAGCAGTACTTC.

The chain has TRBV15 and TRBJ2-1, with 9 bases that match TRBD2. Germline CDR1 reads LNHNV; CDR2 reads YYDKDF (reference sequence). V was clipped by 0 bases and J by 9 bases; unmatched bases: 6. The CDR3 sequence is 15 residues long. CDR3 nucleotides: TGTGCCACCAGCAGAGATGTGGGACTAGCAAGTGAGCAGTTCTTC. It yields the protein CATSRDVGLASEQFF. Full variable domain (remainder filled in from reference TRBV15 and TRBJ2-1): DAMVIQNPRYQVTQFGKPVTLSCSQTLNHNVMYWYQQKSSQAPKLLFHYYDKDFNNEADTPDNFQSRRPNTSFCFLDIRSPGLGDTAMYLCATSRDVGLASEQFFGPGTRLTVL.

The chain combines TRBV19 with TRBJ2-1; the match to TRBD2 covers 9 bases. CDR1 is LNHDA, CDR2 SQIVND, per germline (reference sequence). With 3 bases clipped from V and 4 bases from J, the junction kept 4 bases outside the gene matches. The CDR3 runs to 15 residues. The CDR3 reads CASSIWTSVYNEQFF. CDR3 nucleotides: TGTGCCAGTAGTATTTGGACTAGCGTTTACAATGAGCAGTTCTTC.

This clone showed up just a few times. The gene calls are TRBV30 and TRBJ2-7; TRBD2 might be the D (5 bases). V was pared by 3 bases and J by 3 bases, with 12 bases between. This CDR3 has 13 amino acids. Looked up from germline, CDR1 is GTSNPN and CDR2 is SVGIG (reference sequence). The CDR3 nucleotides read TGTGCCTGGAGCCGGACTTCTTACTACGAGCAGTACTTC. Translation gives CAWSRTSYYEQYF.

V is TRBV30 and J is TRBJ1-6; no clear D. Looked up from germline, CDR1 is GTSNPN and CDR2 is SVGIG (reference sequence). The length of the CDR3 is 13 residues. The V end was cut by 0 bases, the J end by 11 bases, with 11 bases between. The CDR3 DNA reads as TGTGCCTGGAGTGTACCTGGAGTGACACCCCTCCACTTT. It codes for CAWSVPGVTPLHF.

The DNA for the CDR3 is TGTGCCAGCAGCTTGCAGGGGTATGGCTACACCTTC. This sequence encodes CASSLQGYGYTF. V and J are TRBV11-2 and TRBJ1-2, with D tentatively TRBD1 (6 bases). From germline, CDR1 is SGHAT and CDR2 FQNNGV. The germline V and J ends were trimmed by 3 bases and 5 bases, with 7 bases remaining between them. The CDR3 extends over 12 amino acids.

This clone was found once. V is TRBV5-1 and J is TRBJ1-1, with TRBD1 matching 11 bases. From germline, CDR1 is SGHRS and CDR2 YFSETQ. The CDR3 has 16 amino acids. V trimming: 4 bases; J trimming: 3 bases; junction bases outside the gene matches: 8. CDR3 region: CASSPGTGGTHTEAFF. CDR3 in DNA: TGCGCCAGCAGCCCCGGGACAGGGGGTACCCACACTGAAGCTTTCTTT.

The gene calls are TRBV9 and TRBJ2-2, with 10 positions matching TRBD2. The CDR3 runs 16 residues. V lost 0 bases, J lost 1 base, and 0 bases stayed unmatched. Germline assignment: CDR1 SGDLS and CDR2 YYNGEE. CDR3 DNA sequence: TGTGCCAGCAGCGTAGGACTAGCGGGGAACACCGGGGAGCTGTTTTTT. Translating it yields CASSVGLAGNTGELFF.

This rearrangement joins TRBV4-3 to TRBJ2-5; D might be TRBD1 (6 bases). Near its end, the DNA agrees better with TRBJ2-7, so the J call may be wrong. Germline-derived CDR1 and CDR2 are LGHNA and YSLEER. The CDR3 contains 15 residues. The CDR3 reads CASSQQNTGSHEQYF. CDR3 nucleotide sequence: TGCGCCAGCAGCCAACAAAACACAGGGTCCCACGAGCAGTACTTC.

V gene TRBV12-2 combines with J gene TRBJ2-5; the table gives TRBD2 as D, unverified against the DNA. TRBV12-2 constitutes a pseudogene. The CDR3 consists of 15 residues. The CDR3 reads CASRLGTSGRETQYF. For the CDR3, the DNA is TGTGCAAGTCGCTTAGGGACTAGCGGGAGAGAGACCCAGTACTTC.

V gene TRBV19 combines with J gene TRBJ1-5; D is undetermined. The CDR3 has 15 amino acids. The germline CDR1 and CDR2 sequences are LNHDA and SQIVND (reference sequence). V lost 4 bases to trimming and J lost 4 bases, with 14 bases between them. The CDR3 here is CASSTAMGANQPQHF. CDR3 sequence (DNA): TGTGCCAGTAGTACGGCCATGGGCGCAAATCAGCCCCAGCATTTT.